This TCR beta chain comes out of a study of OX40 agonist ivuxolimab in advanced cancers. Study results and caveats: Which antigen the expanded peripheral T cells recognized is unknown. On average, CD8+ T cells had more expanded clones than CD4+.

Sequencing was performed with immunoSEQ multiplex PCR; in TCRdb, only in-frame clones are kept and a portion is missing. This table holds about 7,000 clones, approximately 83% found once. Germline lookup yields CDR1 SGDLS and CDR2 YYNGEE. CDR3 length: 17 residues. Deletions cut 0 bases from V and 4 bases from J, with 16 bases between. This clone was seen only a few times. The antigen remains unidentified. This clonotype originated in an adult with an advanced solid tumor such as melanoma, head and neck, liver or kidney cancer. The sample consisted of CD4+ or CD8+ T cells sorted from blood, taken in a trial of the OX40 agonist ivuxolimab. The rearrangement uses TRBV9 and TRBJ2-2, with D maybe TRBD2 (6 bases). The chain's CDR3 is CASSVDREKGTTGELFF. The CDR3 nucleotides are TGTGCCAGCAGCGTAGATCGGGAGAAGGGGACCACCGGGGAGCTGTTTTTT.